Listed here are 28 T cell receptor beta chains from one sample, sequenced in a study of T cell responses to AZD1222 COVID-19 vaccine. Sequencing was performed with immunoSEQ multiplex PCR; in TCRdb, only in-frame clones are kept and a portion is missing. Of around 100,000 clones listed, approximately 88% were seen once; the top ten hold more than 6.5%. Sequencing was performed on peripheral blood, taken on day 0 of AZD1222 vaccination. These receptors originate from an adult in good health.

The V call is TRBV11-2, the J call TRBJ1-3; 7 nucleotides align to TRBD1. The V gene's germline CDR1 is SGHAT and CDR2 FQNNGV. There are 19 residues in the CDR3. The junction had 13 bases not matched to a gene; V was cut back by 2 bases and J by 0 bases. CDR3 sequence: CASSLRTGSTEGSGNTIYF. DNA for the CDR3: TGTGCCAGCAGCTTACGGACAGGTAGTACAGAGGGCTCTGGAAACACCATATATTTT. The full variable domain, with the rest looked up from reference TRBV11-2 and TRBJ1-3, is EAGVAQSPRYKIIEKRQSVAFWCNPISGHATLYWYQQILGQGPKLLIQFQNNGVVDDSQLPKDRFSAERLKGVDSTLKIQPAKLEDSAVYLCASSLRTGSTEGSGNTIYFGEGSWLTVV.

V usage is TRBV7-2 and J usage is TRBJ1-6, with D possibly being TRBD1 (5 bases). V shed 5 bases and J shed 8 bases, with 16 bases lying between them. The germline V gene has CDR1 SGHTA and CDR2 FQGNSA. This CDR3 comprises 15 residues. CDR3 DNA: TGTGCCAGCAGCCTCTCCGGGACCTCGGATTCACCCCTCCACTTT. It specifies CASSLSGTSDSPLHF.

The genes are TRBV5-1 and TRBJ1-1; D not resolved. This CDR3 is built from 15 residues. The V gene's germline CDR1 is SGHRS and CDR2 YFSETQ. The germline V and J ends were trimmed by 4 bases and 4 bases, with 17 bases remaining between them. DNA of the CDR3: TGCGCCAGCAGCCGAACGACACTGGGGTTCACTGAAGCTTTCTTT. It translates to CASSRTTLGFTEAFF.

J is TRBJ1-1 and V is TRBV18; 8 bases are a match to TRBD1. CDR1 and CDR2 (germline): KGHSH, LQKENI. The CDR3 is made up of 14 amino acids. With V trimmed by 4 bases and J by 5 bases, 6 bases remained unmatched. The CDR3 spells CASSLDRGGTEAFF. The CDR3 region has the DNA TGTGCCAGCTCACTCGACAGGGGAGGAACTGAAGCTTTCTTT. The entire variable domain, with the rest obtained from reference TRBV18 and TRBJ1-1, is as follows: NAGVMQNPRHLVRRRGQEARLRCSPMKGHSHVYWYRQLPEEGLKFMVYLQKENIIDESGMPKERFSAEFPKEGPSILRIQQVVRGDSAAYFCASSLDRGGTEAFFGQGTRLTVV.

V is TRBV9 and J is TRBJ1-6; 7 nucleotides agree with TRBD1. J was trimmed by 9 bases and V by 0 bases; bases with no gene match: 3. CDR1 and CDR2 from the germline V gene are SGDLS and YYNGEE. The CDR3 runs to 14 residues. Written as DNA, the CDR3 is TGTGCCAGCAGCGTAGCAAGGGACAGTTCACCCCTCCACTTT. It specifies CASSVARDSSPLHF.

The chain employs TRBV7-2 and TRBJ2-2; D is possibly TRBD2 (5 bases). Between the trimmed V and J ends, which lost 3 bases and 5 bases, there was a span of 13 bases. CDR3 length: 15 amino acids. The germline V gene encodes CDR1 SGHTA and CDR2 FQGNSA. CDR3 bases: TGTGCCAGCAGCTTCGGGGTCCTGGGGACCGGGGAGCTGTTTTTT. It is translated as CASSFGVLGTGELFF.

The chain recombines TRBV7-9 with TRBJ2-7; perhaps D is TRBD1 or TRBD2 (5 bases each). There are 14 residues in the CDR3. Germline-derived CDR1 and CDR2 are SEHNR and FQNEAQ (reference sequence). V was shortened by 3 bases and J by 7 bases, with 16 bases between the two germline ends. The CDR3 spells CASSFYQGTGEQYF. CDR3 sequence (DNA): TGTGCCAGCAGCTTCTACCAGGGTACGGGGGAGCAGTACTTC.

CDR3 nucleotide sequence: TGTGCCAGCAACTCTGGGTACGGGACGTTCGTAGCCAAAAACATTCAGTACTTC. Translated, it gives CASNSGYGTFVAKNIQYF. The chain employs TRBV28 and TRBJ2-4; D assignment may be TRBD1 or TRBD2 (5 bases each). This CDR3 contains 18 residues. V lost 7 bases, J lost 0 bases, and 22 bases lay in between. Germline lookup yields CDR1 MDHEN and CDR2 SYDVKM.

The chain has TRBV7-2 and TRBJ2-3; weak D call: TRBD2 (6 bases). Germline V gene lookup returns CDR1 SGHTA and CDR2 FQGNSA. The CDR3 loop spans 14 amino acids. V was shortened by 1 base and J by 4 bases, with 9 bases between the two germline ends. The CDR3 DNA reads TGTGCCAGCAGCTTAGGGGGAGGCCCAGATACGCAGTATTTT. Its translation: CASSLGGGPDTQYF.

The genes are TRBV18 and TRBJ2-1; 9 bases align to TRBD1. The J segment lost 10 bases and the V segment lost 4 bases, leaving 5 bases of the junction unmatched. Germline-derived CDR1 and CDR2 are KGHSH and LQKENI. CDR3 length: 13 residues. As DNA, the CDR3 is TGTGCCAGCTCACGGGGACAGGGCTGGGAGCAGTTCTTC. Translation gives CASSRGQGWEQFF. Full variable domain (outside the CDR3, taken from reference TRBV18 and TRBJ2-1): NAGVMQNPRHLVRRRGQEARLRCSPMKGHSHVYWYRQLPEEGLKFMVYLQKENIIDESGMPKERFSAEFPKEGPSILRIQQVVRGDSAAYFCASSRGQGWEQFFGPGTRLTVL.

This chain joins TRBV19 and TRBJ2-5; D remains unclear. There are 15 residues in the CDR3. V was clipped by 4 bases and J by 0 bases, with 12 bases between them. Germline CDR1 reads LNHDA; CDR2 reads SQIVND (reference sequence). CDR3 region: CASSSSDTYQETQYF. The CDR3 DNA is TGTGCCAGTAGTAGTAGTGACACTTACCAAGAGACCCAGTACTTC.

V usage is TRBV24-1 and J usage is TRBJ2-3; 9 bases map to TRBD1. The CDR3 extends over 16 amino acids. Trimming removed 3 bases from V and 3 bases from J; junction bases left unmatched: 6. CDR1 is KGHDR and CDR2 is SFDVKD in the germline V gene. CDR3 protein: CATSDTGGALTDTQYF. Written as DNA, the CDR3 is TGTGCCACCAGTGATACAGGGGGCGCGTTAACAGATACGCAGTATTTT.

The chain employs TRBV7-2 and TRBJ1-4; D is unresolved. The CDR3 spans 15 residues. CDR1 and CDR2 from the germline V gene are SGHTA and FQGNSA. V lost 5 bases and J 1 base, leaving 11 bases between the germline ends. CDR3 in amino acids: CASSVNWGTNEKLFF. The CDR3 DNA is TGTGCCAGCAGCGTAAATTGGGGAACTAATGAAAAACTGTTTTTT.

V and J are TRBV30 and TRBJ2-1; a possible D gene is TRBD2 (6 bases). The CDR3 loop spans 15 amino acids. V lost 0 bases, J lost 9 bases, and 18 bases lay in between. Germline loops: CDR1 GTSNPN, CDR2 SVGIG (reference sequence). The CDR3 DNA is TGTGCCTGGAGTGTAATAGCAGGGCCCGGGGGTGAGCAGTTCTTC. It encodes CAWSVIAGPGGEQFF.

V is TRBV6-5 and J is TRBJ2-3, with 13 bases that match TRBD2. The CDR3 contains 14 residues. Germline loops: CDR1 MNHEY, CDR2 SVGAGI. V dropped 8 bases and J dropped 4; count of bases not matched to a gene: 3. CDR3 amino acids: CASWGLAGSDTQYF. The CDR3, as DNA: TGTGCCAGCTGGGGACTAGCGGGGTCAGATACGCAGTATTTT.

The chain is built from TRBV6-5 and TRBJ2-1; 12 bases are a match to TRBD2. CDR1 is MNHEY, CDR2 SVGAGI, per germline. This CDR3 contains 15 residues. With 5 bases clipped from V and 6 bases from J, the junction kept 5 bases outside the gene matches. CDR3 sequence reads: CASSPMTSGSNEQFF. The CDR3 DNA is TGTGCCAGCAGTCCGATGACTAGCGGGAGCAATGAGCAGTTCTTC.

This chain uses TRBV5-6 with TRBJ1-2, with D possibly TRBD1 on 6 matching bases. This CDR3 contains 14 residues. Per germline, CDR1 SGHDT and CDR2 YYEEEE. V was trimmed by 7 bases and J by 3 bases, leaving 16 bases between them. The CDR3 DNA is TGTGCCAGCGGGCTTTTAGGGGGTGACTATGGCTACACCTTC. It is translated as CASGLLGGDYGYTF.

The chain links TRBV6-5 to TRBJ1-2, with 7 bases identical to TRBD1. V was clipped by 6 bases and J by 7 bases; unmatched bases: 11. This CDR3 is built from 14 residues. Per germline, CDR1 MNHEY and CDR2 SVGAGI. The CDR3 nucleotides are TGTGCCAGCAGCTCAAACGACAGGGCCGGTGGCTACACCTTC. Translation gives CASSSNDRAGGYTF.

The chain couples TRBV7-8 to TRBJ2-3; D not certain. This CDR3 comprises 14 residues. Trimming took off 2 bases at V and 1 base at J, with 7 bases between the two ends. CDR1 and CDR2 (germline): SGHVS, FQNEAQ. The CDR3 bases are TGTGCCAGCAGCTTAAATATGGGCACAGATACGCAGTATTTT. Translating it yields CASSLNMGTDTQYF.

This clone came up many times. The CDR3: CASSLPTAVASREKLFF. The CDR3 DNA is TGTGCCAGCAGTCTCCCCACGGCGGTGGCGTCGAGAGAAAAACTGTTTTTT. This chain joins TRBV28 and TRBJ1-4; unclear D gene. The CDR3 runs 17 residues. Germline V gene lookup returns CDR1 MDHEN and CDR2 SYDVKM. V was trimmed by 5 bases and J by 8 bases, leaving 24 bases between them.

The chain employs TRBV7-9 and TRBJ1-1; D remains unclear. CDR1 is SEHNR and CDR2 is FQNEAQ in the germline V gene (reference sequence). CDR3 length: 14 residues. Trimming took off 1 base at V and 5 bases at J, with 11 bases between the two ends. This chain's CDR3 is CASSLVSAGTEAFF. CDR3 in DNA: TGTGCCAGCAGCTTAGTGTCTGCGGGGACTGAAGCTTTCTTT.

This clone was seen only a few times. The chain links TRBV9 to TRBJ1-6; D is unclear. The germline gives CDR1 SGDLS, CDR2 YYNGEE. The V end was cut by 2 bases, the J end by 8 bases, with 14 bases between. The CDR3 contains 15 residues. The CDR3, as DNA: TGTGCCAGCAGCGTGTTAGGGCGGGTGGATTCACCCCTCCACTTT. This sequence encodes CASSVLGRVDSPLHF.

The sample holds a few counts of this clone. V usage is TRBV6-2 or TRBV6-3 and J usage is TRBJ2-7; TRBD2 matches 12 bases. This CDR3 is built from 14 residues. The germline V gene encodes CDR1 MNHEY and CDR2 SVGEGT. The V gene end was trimmed by 5 bases and the J gene end by 4 bases; junction bases not matched to a gene: 3. The CDR3 DNA reads as TGTGCCAGCAGTCGACTAGCGGGGGCTTACGAGCAGTACTTC. Its protein is CASSRLAGAYEQYF.

This sequence joins TRBV7-8 and TRBJ1-2, with D tentatively TRBD1 (5 bases). V was clipped by 6 bases and J by 12 bases, with 20 bases between them. The germline CDR1 and CDR2 sequences are SGHVS and FQNEAQ. This CDR3 is 13 amino acids long. CDR3 nucleotide sequence: TGTGCCAGCAGACCCCTTCTCTGGGGGGATAACACCTTC. It encodes CASRPLLWGDNTF.

The chain joins TRBV6-2 or TRBV6-3 to TRBJ2-4; 9 bases are shared with TRBD1. After removal of 0 bases from V and 11 bases from J, the junction contained 8 bases not matched to a gene. The CDR3 loop spans 15 amino acids. Germline V CDR1 and CDR2: MNHEY, SVGEGT. Here the CDR3 DNA reads TGTGCCAGCAGTTACTCACCCGGGACAGGGTTAGTTCAGTACTTC. Translating it yields CASSYSPGTGLVQYF.

The genes are TRBV28 and TRBJ2-7, with 8 bases that match TRBD1. The V and J ends lost 6 bases and 5 bases, in that order; junction bases with no gene match: 6. This CDR3 has 13 residues. Looked up from germline, CDR1 is MDHEN and CDR2 is SYDVKM. The CDR3: CASSRTGINEQYF. The CDR3 DNA is TGTGCCAGCAGCCGGACAGGGATTAACGAGCAGTACTTC.

This clone was counted a single time. This chain connects TRBV27 to TRBJ1-5; tentative D call: TRBD1 (6 bases). There are 15 residues in the CDR3. Deletions cut 1 base from V and 0 bases from J, with 7 bases between. CDR1 and CDR2 (germline): MNHEY, SMNVEV (reference sequence). The CDR3 here is CASSLLGGSNQPQHF. The CDR3 nucleotides read TGTGCCAGCAGTTTATTAGGGGGTAGCAATCAGCCCCAGCATTTT.

The genes are TRBV27 and TRBJ2-7, with 9 bases matching TRBD1. This CDR3 comprises 14 residues. The V and J ends lost 4 bases and 5 bases, in that order; junction bases with no gene match: 6. Germline V gene lookup returns CDR1 MNHEY and CDR2 SMNVEV (reference sequence). CDR3 in amino acids: CASSSGQGWNEQYF. The DNA of the CDR3 is TGTGCCAGCAGTTCGGGACAGGGTTGGAACGAGCAGTACTTC.